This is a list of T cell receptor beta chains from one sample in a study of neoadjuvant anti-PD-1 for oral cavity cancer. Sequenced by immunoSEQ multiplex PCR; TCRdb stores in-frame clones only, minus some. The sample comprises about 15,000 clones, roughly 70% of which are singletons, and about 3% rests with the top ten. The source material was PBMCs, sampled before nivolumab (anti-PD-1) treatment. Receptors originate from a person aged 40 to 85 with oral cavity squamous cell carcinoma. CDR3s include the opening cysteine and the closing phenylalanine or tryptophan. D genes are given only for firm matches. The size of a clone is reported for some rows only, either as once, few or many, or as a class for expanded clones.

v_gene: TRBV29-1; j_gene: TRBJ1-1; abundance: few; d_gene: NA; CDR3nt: TGCAGCGTTGTGGCAGGAACTGAAGCTTTCTTT; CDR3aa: CSVVAGTEAFF
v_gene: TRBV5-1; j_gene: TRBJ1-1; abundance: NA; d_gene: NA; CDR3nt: TGCGCCAGCACCGGCAGCGGGATGAACACTGAAGCTTTCTTT; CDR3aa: CASTGSGMNTEAFF
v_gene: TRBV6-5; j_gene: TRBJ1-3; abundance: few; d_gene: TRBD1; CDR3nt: TGTGCCAGCAGTTACTTCGGGACAGGGCCTGGAAACACCATATATTTT; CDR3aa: CASSYFGTGPGNTIYF
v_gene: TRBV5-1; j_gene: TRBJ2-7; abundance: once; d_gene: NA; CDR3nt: TGCGCCAGCAGCTCCGCGCTTTTCTCGATCGACAGGACACCGGAGCAGTACTTC; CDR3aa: CASSSALFSIDRTPEQYF
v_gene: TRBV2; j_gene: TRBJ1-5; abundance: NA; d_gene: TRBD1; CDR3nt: TGTGCCAGCAGGGATGCCCGGGACAGGGGCTTTGGGCAGCCCCAGCATTTT; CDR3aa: CASRDARDRGFGQPQHF
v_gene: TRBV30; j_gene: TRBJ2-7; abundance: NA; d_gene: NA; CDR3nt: TGTGCCTGGAGTGTACCCCCTCGTGGGCAGTACTTC; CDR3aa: CAWSVPPRGQYF
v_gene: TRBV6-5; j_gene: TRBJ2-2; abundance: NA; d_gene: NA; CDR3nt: TGTGCCAGCAGTTACTCTGACAGGATAACGACCGGGGAGCTGTTTTTT; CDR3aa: CASSYSDRITTGELFF
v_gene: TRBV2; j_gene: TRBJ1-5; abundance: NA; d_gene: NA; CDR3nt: TGTGCCAGCAGACCTACGGGCCTCCTGGGCAATCAGCCCCAGCATTTT; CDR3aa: CASRPTGLLGNQPQHF
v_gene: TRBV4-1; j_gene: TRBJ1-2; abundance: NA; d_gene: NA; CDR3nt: TGCGCCAGCAGCCAAGCGGACAGAATTCGGTACTATGGCTACACCTTC; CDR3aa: CASSQADRIRYYGYTF
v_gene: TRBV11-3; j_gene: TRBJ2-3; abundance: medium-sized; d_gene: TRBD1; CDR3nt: TGTGCCAGCAGCTTACGGGACAGGGGAAATACTAGCACAGATACGCAGTATTTT; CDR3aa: CASSLRDRGNTSTDTQYF
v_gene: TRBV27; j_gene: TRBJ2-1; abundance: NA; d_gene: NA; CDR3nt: TGTGCCAGCAGTATTTTAGGAAGTCCCTACAATGAGCAGTTCTTC; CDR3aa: CASSILGSPYNEQFF
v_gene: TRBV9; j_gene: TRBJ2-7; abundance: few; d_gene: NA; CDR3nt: TGTGCCAGCAGCGTAGATGGCAGCTCCTACGAGCAGTACTTC; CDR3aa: CASSVDGSSYEQYF
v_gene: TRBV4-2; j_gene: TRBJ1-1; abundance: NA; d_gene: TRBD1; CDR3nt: TGTGCCAGCAGCCAAGAACAGGGGGCGAGAACTGAAGCTTTCTTT; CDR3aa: CASSQEQGARTEAFF
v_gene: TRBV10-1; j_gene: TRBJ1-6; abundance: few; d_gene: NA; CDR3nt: TGCGCCAGCAGTTCCGGGACAAATAATTCACCCCTCCACTTT; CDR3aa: CASSSGTNNSPLHF
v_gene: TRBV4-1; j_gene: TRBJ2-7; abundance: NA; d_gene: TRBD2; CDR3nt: TGCGCCAGCAGCCAAACCGGACTAGCGGGAGCCTCCTACGAGCAGTACTTC; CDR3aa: CASSQTGLAGASYEQYF
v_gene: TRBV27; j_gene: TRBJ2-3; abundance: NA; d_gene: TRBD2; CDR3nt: TGTGCCAGCTTCGGGGGGAGGACAGATACGCAGTATTTT; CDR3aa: CASFGGRTDTQYF
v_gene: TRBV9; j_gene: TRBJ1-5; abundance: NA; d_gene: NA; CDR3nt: TGTGCCAGCAGCGTAGACGGGGTTGGCAATCAGCCCCAGCATTTT; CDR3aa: CASSVDGVGNQPQHF
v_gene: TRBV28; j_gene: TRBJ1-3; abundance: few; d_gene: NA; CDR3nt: TGTGCCAGCAGCAGGCGGGGAGTGAGTGGAAACACCATATATTTT; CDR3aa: CASSRRGVSGNTIYF
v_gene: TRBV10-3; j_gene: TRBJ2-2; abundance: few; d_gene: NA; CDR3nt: TGTGCCATCAGTGAGCCCCAGCGGATTAACACCGGGGAGCTGTTTTTT; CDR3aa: CAISEPQRINTGELFF
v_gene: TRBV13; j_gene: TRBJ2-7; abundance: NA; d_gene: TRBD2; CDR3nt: TGTGCCAGCAGCGATCGGACTAGCGGCTTGGGCGAGCAGTACTTC; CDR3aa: CASSDRTSGLGEQYF
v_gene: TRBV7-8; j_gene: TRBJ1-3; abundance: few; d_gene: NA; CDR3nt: TGTGCCAGCAGCCCAGGTCGGAACACCATATATTTT; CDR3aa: CASSPGRNTIYF
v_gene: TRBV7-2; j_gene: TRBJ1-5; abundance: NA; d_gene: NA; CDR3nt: TGTGCCAGCAGCGGAGGCGCGGGAATTTCTCAGCCCCAGCATTTT; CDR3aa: CASSGGAGISQPQHF
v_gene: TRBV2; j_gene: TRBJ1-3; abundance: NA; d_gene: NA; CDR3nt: TGTGCCAGCCAGGGGTCTGGAAACACCATATATTTT; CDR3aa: CASQGSGNTIYF
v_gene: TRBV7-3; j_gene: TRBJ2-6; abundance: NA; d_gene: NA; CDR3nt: TGTGCCAGCAGCTCCTCGGGGACACACTCTGGGGCCAACGTCCTGACTTTC; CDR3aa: CASSSSGTHSGANVLTF
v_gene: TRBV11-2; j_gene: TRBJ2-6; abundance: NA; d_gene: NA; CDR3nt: TGTGCCAGCAGCTTAGGTTGGACAGTGGTTAACTCTGGGGCCAACGTCCTGACTTTC; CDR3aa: CASSLGWTVVNSGANVLTF
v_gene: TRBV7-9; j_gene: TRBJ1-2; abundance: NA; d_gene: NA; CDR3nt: TGTGCCAGCAGCATACCTGGCTACTCTGAGGGCTACACCTTC; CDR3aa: CASSIPGYSEGYTF